The clone carrying this T cell receptor (beta chain) occurred a few times. Its antigen is unidentified. V was clipped by 7 bases and J by 0 bases, with 9 bases between them. The V gene's germline CDR1 is LNHDA and CDR2 SQIVND (reference sequence). The CDR3 runs to 13 residues. The data belong to a study of beta chain features in type 1 diabetes. Study background: On cell yields, gender and age, patients and healthy donors were similar. General study results and limits: Cells expressing TCR highly could be over-represented by cDNA sequencing. TCRB CDR3s from Type 1 diabetes patients were moderately but significantly shorter in all four CD4+ subsets.

Investigators reverse transcribed all isolated RNA, so they sequenced expressed TCRB transcripts. Libraries were prepared by immunoSEQ multiplex PCR; TCRdb keeps only in-frame clonotypes and omits some of them. In the table there are approximately 250,000 clones, 13% to 15% of which are singletons. The sequenced sample consisted of naive CD4+ T cells from blood. This sequence originates from a woman aged 40 to 49 in good health. The chain carries TRBV19 and TRBJ1-2, with D uncertain. CDR3 amino acids: CASTVDSNYGYTF. CDR3 DNA sequence: TGTGCCAGTACGGTAGATTCTAACTATGGCTACACCTTC.